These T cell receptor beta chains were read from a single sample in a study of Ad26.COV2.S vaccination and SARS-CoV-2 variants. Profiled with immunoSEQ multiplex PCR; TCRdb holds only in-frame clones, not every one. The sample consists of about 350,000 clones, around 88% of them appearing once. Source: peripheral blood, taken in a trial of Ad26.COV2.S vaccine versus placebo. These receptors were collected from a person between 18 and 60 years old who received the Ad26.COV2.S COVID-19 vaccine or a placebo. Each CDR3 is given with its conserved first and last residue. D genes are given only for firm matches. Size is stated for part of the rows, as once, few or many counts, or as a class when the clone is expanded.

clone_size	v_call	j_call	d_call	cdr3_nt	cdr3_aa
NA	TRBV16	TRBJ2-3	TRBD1	TGTGCCAGCAGCCAGTCGCAGACAGGGGTCGATACGCAGTATTTT	CASSQSQTGVDTQYF
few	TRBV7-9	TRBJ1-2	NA	TGTGCCAGCAGCTACACAAGGGGTGACTATGGCTACACCTTC	CASSYTRGDYGYTF
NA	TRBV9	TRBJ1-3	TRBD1	TGTGCCAGCAGCTCCCGGACAGGGGGCTCTGGAAACACCATATATTTT	CASSSRTGGSGNTIYF
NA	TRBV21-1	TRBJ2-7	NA	TGTGCCAGCAGGGGGACTGTCCCTCGGCGGGAGCAGTACTTC	CASRGTVPRREQYF
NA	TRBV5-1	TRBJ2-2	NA	TGCGCCAGCAGGTTCATAACGGGGGACACCGGGGAGCTGTTTTTT	CASRFITGDTGELFF
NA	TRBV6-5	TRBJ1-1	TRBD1	TGTGCCAGCAGTTACCGGGACAGGGGGTTGAACACTGAAGCTTTCTTT	CASSYRDRGLNTEAFF
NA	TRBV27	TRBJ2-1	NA	TGTGCCAGCGGGGAGGGGGAGGCCGATGAGCAGTTCTTC	CASGEGEADEQFF
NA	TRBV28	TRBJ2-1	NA	TGTGCCAGCAGTGCGGCAGGGGGGCACAATGAGCAGTTCTTC	CASSAAGGHNEQFF
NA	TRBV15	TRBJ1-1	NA	TGTGCCACCAGCAACGGGAAATCGGGCACTGAAGCTTTCTTT	CATSNGKSGTEAFF
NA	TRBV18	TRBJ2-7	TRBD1	TGTGCCAGCTCAACTGGACAGGGTTCCTCCTACGAGCAGTACTTC	CASSTGQGSSYEQYF
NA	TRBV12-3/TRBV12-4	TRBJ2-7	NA	TGTGCCAGCGGATTAGGGGCGTCCTACGAGCAGTACTTC	CASGLGASYEQYF
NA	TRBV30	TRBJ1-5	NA	TGTGCCTGGAGTATTAGGGAGAATCAGCCCCAGCATTTT	CAWSIRENQPQHF
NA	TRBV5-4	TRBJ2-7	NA	TGTGCCAGCAGCTTTTACCGGACTACCTACGAGCAGTACTTC	CASSFYRTTYEQYF
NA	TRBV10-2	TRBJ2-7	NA	TGCGCCAGCAGTGAGCCAGTACGGGAGACCTACGAGCAGTACTTC	CASSEPVRETYEQYF
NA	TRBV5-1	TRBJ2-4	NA	TGCGCCAGCAGCTCGCCAGAAGATCTAGCCAAAAACATTCAGTACTTC	CASSSPEDLAKNIQYF
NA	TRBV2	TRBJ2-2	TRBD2	TGTGCCAGTTCTCGGGGGGAGAACACCGGGGAGCTGTTTTTT	CASSRGENTGELFF
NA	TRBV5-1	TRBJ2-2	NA	TGCGCCAGCAGGACCAGGGGCGGTAACACCGGGGAGCTGTTTTTT	CASRTRGGNTGELFF
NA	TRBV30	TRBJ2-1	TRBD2	TGTGCCTGGAGTATATCGTCTGGGACTAGCGGGAGGACGTCCTACAATGAGCAGTTCTTC	CAWSISSGTSGRTSYNEQFF
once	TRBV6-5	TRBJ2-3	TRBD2	TGTGCCAGCACTACTAGCGGGCGCACAGATACGCAGTATTTT	CASTTSGRTDTQYF
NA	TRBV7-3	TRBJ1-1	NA	TGTGCCAGCAGCCGTATTGTGGGCACTGAAGCTTTCTTT	CASSRIVGTEAFF
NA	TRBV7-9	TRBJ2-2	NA	TGTGCCAGCAGCCCGACACAGGGGGAGCTGTTTTTT	CASSPTQGELFF
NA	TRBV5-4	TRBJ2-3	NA	TGTGCCAGCAGCTCCGATTGGGCAGATACGCAGTATTTT	CASSSDWADTQYF
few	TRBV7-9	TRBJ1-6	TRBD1	TGTGCCAGCAGCTTAGCGGGACAGGGAAATTCACCCCTCCACTTT	CASSLAGQGNSPLHF
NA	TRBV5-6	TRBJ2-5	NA	TGTGCCAGCAGCTTGGTGGAGCAAGAGACCCAGTACTTC	CASSLVEQETQYF
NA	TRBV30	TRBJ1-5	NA	TGTGCCTGGAGTTTGTTCGGCAGGGGAAATCAGCCCCAGCATTTT	CAWSLFGRGNQPQHF
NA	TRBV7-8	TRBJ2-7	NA	TGTGCCAGCAGCTTAGAGGTCGACGAGCAGTACTTC	CASSLEVDEQYF
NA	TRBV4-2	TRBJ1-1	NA	TGTGCCAGCAGCCAAGATCCTCTTGAGAACACTGAAGCTTTCTTT	CASSQDPLENTEAFF
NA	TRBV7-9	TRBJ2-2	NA	TGTGCCGGCCTCTACTCGGGCGCGAACACCGGGGAGCTGTTTTTT	CAGLYSGANTGELFF
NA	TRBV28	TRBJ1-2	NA	TGTGCCAGCAGTACCCCTGTGGGATCGGATGGCTACACCTTC	CASSTPVGSDGYTF
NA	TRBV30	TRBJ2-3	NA	TGTGCCTGGAGTGTACAGCGGGCAGAGGCAGATACGCAGTATTTT	CAWSVQRAEADTQYF
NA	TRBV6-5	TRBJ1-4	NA	TGTGCCAGCACGGCAACTGGTAATGAAAAACTGTTTTTT	CASTATGNEKLFF
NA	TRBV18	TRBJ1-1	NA	TGTGCCAGCTCACCAGAGGACAGCGGTGAAGCTTTCTTT	CASSPEDSGEAFF
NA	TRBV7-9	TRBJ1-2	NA	TGTGCCAGCAGCGCCATCGGAGAGGGCTACACCTTC	CASSAIGEGYTF
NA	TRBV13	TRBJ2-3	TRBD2	TGTGCCAGCAGCAAGCCCGGGACTAGCGTGACGACAGATACGCAGTATTTT	CASSKPGTSVTTDTQYF
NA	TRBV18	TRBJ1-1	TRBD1	TGTGCCAGCCGCCGCGGGACAGGGGGCACTGAAGCTTTCTTT	CASRRGTGGTEAFF
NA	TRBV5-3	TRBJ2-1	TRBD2	TGTGCCAGAAGCTCCAACCCGGGACTAGCGGGGGACAATGAGCAGTTCTTC	CARSSNPGLAGDNEQFF
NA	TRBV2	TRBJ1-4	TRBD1	TGTGCCAGCAGAGGGGGCCTTAATAATGAAAAACTGTTTTTT	CASRGGLNNEKLFF
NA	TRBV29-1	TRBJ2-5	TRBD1	TGCAGCGTTCCAGGGGGCGTAGAGACCCAGTACTTC	CSVPGGVETQYF
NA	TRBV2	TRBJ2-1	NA	TGTGCCAGCGCTTATAGCAATGAGCAGTTCTTC	CASAYSNEQFF
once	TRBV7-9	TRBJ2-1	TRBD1	TGTGCCAGCAGCTTCGGCCCGGGACAGGGGGGGTACAATGAGCAGTTCTTC	CASSFGPGQGGYNEQFF